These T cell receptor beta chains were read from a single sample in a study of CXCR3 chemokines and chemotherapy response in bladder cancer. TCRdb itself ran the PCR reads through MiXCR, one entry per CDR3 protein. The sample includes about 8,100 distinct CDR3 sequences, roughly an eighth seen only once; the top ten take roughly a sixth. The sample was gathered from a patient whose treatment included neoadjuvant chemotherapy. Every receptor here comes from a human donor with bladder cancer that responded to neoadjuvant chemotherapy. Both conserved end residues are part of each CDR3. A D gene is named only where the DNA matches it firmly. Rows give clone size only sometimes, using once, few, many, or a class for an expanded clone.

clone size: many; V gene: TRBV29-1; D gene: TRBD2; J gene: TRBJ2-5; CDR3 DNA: TGCAGCGTTGCCAGCGGGGGGAATTGGGAGACCCAGTACTTC; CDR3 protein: CSVASGGNWETQYF
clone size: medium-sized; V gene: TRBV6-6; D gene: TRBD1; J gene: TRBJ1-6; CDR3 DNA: TGTGCCAGCAGTTACGACAGGGACTCACCCCTCCACTTT; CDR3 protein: CASSYDRDSPLHF
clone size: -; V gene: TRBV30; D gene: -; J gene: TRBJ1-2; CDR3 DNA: TGTGCCTGGAGTGAACGGAACTATGGCTACACCTTC; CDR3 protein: CAWSERNYGYTF
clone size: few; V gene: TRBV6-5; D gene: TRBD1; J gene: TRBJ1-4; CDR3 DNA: TGTGCCAGCAAGGGAGGGACAGGTGGTGAAAAACTGTTTTTT; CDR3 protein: CASKGGTGGEKLFF
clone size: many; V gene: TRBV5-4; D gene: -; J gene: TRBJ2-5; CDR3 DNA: TGTGCCAGCAGCTCCTCTAGCGAGGAGACCCAGTACTTC; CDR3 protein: CASSSSSEETQYF
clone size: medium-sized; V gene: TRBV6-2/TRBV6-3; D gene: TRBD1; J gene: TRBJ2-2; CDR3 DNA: TGTGCCAGCAGATCGGGACAGGTCAACACCGGGGAGCTGTTTTTT; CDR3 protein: CASRSGQVNTGELFF
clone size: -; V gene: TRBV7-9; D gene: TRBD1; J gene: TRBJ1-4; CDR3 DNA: TGTGCCAGCATCTTCGTTAGGGGACAGACGCGCCCAACTAATGAAAAACTGTTTTTT; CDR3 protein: CASIFVRGQTRPTNEKLFF
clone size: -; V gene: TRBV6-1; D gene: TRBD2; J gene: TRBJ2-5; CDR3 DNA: TGTGCCAGCAGAGTCGCTAGCGGGGGCTCAAGGGGGACCCAGTACTTC; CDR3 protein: CASRVASGGSRGTQYF
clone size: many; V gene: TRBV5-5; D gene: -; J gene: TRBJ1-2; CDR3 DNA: TGTGCCAGCAGCTTGGAGACAGGCGGCTACACCTTC; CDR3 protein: CASSLETGGYTF
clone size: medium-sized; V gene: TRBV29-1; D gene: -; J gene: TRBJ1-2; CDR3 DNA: TGCAGCGTTATGGACGGCCACTATGGCTACACCTTC; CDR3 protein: CSVMDGHYGYTF
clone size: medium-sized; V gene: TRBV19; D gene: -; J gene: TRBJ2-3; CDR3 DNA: TGTGCCAGTACCCGGCGGGGCCAGGCTAGCACAGATACGCAGTATTTT; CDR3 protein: CASTRRGQASTDTQYF
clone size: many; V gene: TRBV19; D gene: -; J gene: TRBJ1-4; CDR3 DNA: TGTGCCAGTAGCCCGGGGGGGAGGTCAGCAACTAATGAAAAACTGTTTTTT; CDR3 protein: CASSPGGRSATNEKLFF
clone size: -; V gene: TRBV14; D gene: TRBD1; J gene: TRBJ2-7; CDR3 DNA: TGTGCCAGCAGCCAAGACAGGGGGCCCTACGAGCAGTACTTC; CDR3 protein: CASSQDRGPYEQYF
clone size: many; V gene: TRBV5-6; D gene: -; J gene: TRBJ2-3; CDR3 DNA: TGTGCCAGCAGCTTGAGGGGTCCCACAGATACGCAGTATTTT; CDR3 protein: CASSLRGPTDTQYF
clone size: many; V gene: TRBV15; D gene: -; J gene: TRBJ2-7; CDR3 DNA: TGTGCCACCAGCAGAGATTTGGGGGGCCTGTACGAGCAGTACTTC; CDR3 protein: CATSRDLGGLYEQYF
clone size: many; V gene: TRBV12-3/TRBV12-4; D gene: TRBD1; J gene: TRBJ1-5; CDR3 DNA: TGTGCCAGCAGAACCGGGACAGTTAGCAATCAGCCCCAGCATTTT; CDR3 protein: CASRTGTVSNQPQHF
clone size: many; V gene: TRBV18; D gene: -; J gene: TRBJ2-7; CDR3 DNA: TGTGCCAGCTCACCCCGGAACTACGAGCAGTACTTC; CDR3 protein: CASSPRNYEQYF
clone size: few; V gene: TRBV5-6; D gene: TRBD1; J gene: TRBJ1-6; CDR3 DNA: TGTGCCAGCAGCCCGGACAGGGGGCTTAATTCACCCCTCCACTTT; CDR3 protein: CASSPDRGLNSPLHF
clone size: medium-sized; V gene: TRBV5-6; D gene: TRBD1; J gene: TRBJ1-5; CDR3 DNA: TGTGCCAGCAGCTTAAGGACAGGGCGCAATCAGCCCCAGCATTTT; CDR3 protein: CASSLRTGRNQPQHF
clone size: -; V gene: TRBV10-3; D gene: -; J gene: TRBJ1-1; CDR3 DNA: TGTGCCATCAGTGGTGAGGGGGGCACTGAAGCTTTCTTT; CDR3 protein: CAISGEGGTEAFF
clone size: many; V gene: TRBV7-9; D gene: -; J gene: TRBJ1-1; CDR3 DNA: TGTGCCAGCAGGATCCTTGGGGGTAAAACTGAAGCTTTCTTT; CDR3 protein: CASRILGGKTEAFF
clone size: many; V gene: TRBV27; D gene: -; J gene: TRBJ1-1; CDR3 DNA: TGTGCCAGCAGATATTCCCGGGCCCCGGGGGCTGAAGCTTTCTTT; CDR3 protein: CASRYSRAPGAEAFF
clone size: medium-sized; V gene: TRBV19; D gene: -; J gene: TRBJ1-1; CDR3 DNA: TGTGCCAGTAGTTTCGACGGTTCGAACACTGAAGCTTTCTTT; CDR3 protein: CASSFDGSNTEAFF
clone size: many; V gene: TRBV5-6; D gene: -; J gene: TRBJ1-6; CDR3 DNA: TGTGCCAGCAGCTTGGCCCCGACCGGTAATTCACCCCTCCACTTT; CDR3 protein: CASSLAPTGNSPLHF
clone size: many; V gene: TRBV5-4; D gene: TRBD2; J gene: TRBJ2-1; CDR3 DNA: TGTGCCAACAGCGGGGGGTCCTACAATGAGCAGTTCTTC; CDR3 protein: CANSGGSYNEQFF